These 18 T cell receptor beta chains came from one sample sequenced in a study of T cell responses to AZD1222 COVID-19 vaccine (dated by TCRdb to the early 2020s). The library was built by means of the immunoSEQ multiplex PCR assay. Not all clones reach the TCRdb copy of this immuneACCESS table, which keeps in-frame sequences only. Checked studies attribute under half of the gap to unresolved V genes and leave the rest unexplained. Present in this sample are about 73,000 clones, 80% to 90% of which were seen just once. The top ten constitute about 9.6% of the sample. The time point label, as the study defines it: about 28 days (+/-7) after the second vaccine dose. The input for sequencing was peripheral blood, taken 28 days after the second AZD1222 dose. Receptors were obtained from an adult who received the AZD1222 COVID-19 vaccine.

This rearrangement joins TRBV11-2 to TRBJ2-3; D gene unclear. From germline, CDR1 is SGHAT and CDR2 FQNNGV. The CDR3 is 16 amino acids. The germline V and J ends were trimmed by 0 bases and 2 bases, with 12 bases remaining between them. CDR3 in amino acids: CASSLDGVTDTDTQYF. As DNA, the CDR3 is TGTGCCAGCAGCTTAGATGGGGTGACGGACACAGATACGCAGTATTTT.

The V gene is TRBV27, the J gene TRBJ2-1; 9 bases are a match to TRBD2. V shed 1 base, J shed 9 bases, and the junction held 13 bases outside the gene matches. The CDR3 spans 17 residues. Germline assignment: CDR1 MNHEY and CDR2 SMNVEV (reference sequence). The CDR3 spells CASSLYQQAGGGSEQFF. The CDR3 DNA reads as TGTGCCAGCAGTTTATATCAGCAAGCGGGGGGTGGGAGTGAGCAGTTCTTC.

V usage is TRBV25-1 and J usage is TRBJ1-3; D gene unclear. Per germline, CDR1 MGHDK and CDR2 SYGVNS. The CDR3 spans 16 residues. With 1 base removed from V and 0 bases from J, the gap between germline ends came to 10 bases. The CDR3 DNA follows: TGTGCCAGCAGTGAATTCGGGAGTTTCTCTGGAAACACCATATATTTT. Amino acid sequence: CASSEFGSFSGNTIYF. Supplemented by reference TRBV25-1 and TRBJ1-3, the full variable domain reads EADIYQTPRYLVIGTGKKITLECSQTMGHDKMYWYQQDPGMELHLIHYSYGVNSTEKGDLSSESTVSRIRTEHFPLTLESARPSHTSQYLCASSEFGSFSGNTIYFGEGSWLTVV.

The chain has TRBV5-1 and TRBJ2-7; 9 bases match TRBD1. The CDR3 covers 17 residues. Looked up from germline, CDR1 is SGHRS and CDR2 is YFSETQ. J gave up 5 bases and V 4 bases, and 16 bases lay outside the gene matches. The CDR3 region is CASSLKPGGTGSDEQYF. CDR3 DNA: TGCGCCAGCAGCCTCAAACCAGGAGGGACAGGGTCCGACGAGCAGTACTTC.

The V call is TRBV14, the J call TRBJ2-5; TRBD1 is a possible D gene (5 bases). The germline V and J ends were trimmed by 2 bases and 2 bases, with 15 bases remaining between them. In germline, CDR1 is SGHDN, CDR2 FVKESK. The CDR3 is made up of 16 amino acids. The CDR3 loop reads CASSQLPGQGQETQYF. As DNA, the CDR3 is TGTGCCAGCAGCCAACTACCTGGGCAGGGACAAGAGACCCAGTACTTC.

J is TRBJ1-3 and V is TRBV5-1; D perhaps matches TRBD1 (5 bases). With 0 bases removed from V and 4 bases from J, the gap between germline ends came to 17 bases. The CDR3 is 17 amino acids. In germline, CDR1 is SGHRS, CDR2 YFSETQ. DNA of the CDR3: TGCGCCAGCAGCTTGGCCGGGGCCCGGGGACGGGGAAACACCATATATTTT. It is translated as CASSLAGARGRGNTIYF.

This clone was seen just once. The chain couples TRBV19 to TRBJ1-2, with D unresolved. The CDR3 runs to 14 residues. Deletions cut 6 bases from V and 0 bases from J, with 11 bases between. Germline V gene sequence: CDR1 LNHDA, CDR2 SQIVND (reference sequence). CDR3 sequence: CASRARASNYGYTF. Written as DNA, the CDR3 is TGTGCCAGTAGAGCGCGGGCCTCTAACTATGGCTACACCTTC. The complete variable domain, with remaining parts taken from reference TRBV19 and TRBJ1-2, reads DGGITQSPKYLFRKEGQNVTLSCEQNLNHDAMYWYRQDPGQGLRLIYYSQIVNDFQKGDIAEGYSVSREKKESFPLTVTSAQKNPTAFYLCASRARASNYGYTFGSGTRLTVV.

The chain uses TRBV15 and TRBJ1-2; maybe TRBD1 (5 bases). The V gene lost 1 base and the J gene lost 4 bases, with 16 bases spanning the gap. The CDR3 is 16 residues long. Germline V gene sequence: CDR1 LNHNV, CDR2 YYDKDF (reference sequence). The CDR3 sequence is CATSRGTGTAVYGYTF. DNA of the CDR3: TGTGCCACCAGCAGAGGCACCGGGACGGCAGTCTATGGCTACACCTTC.

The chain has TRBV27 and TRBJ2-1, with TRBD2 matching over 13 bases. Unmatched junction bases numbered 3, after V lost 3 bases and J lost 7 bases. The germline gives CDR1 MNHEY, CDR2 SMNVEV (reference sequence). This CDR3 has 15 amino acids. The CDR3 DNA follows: TGTGCCAGCAGTTTTTCGGGACTAGCGGGAAATGAGCAGTTCTTC. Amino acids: CASSFSGLAGNEQFF.

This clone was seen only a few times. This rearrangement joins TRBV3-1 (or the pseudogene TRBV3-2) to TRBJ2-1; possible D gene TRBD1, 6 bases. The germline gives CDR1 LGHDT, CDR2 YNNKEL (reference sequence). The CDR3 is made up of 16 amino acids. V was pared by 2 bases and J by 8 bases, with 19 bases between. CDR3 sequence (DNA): TGTGCCAGCAGCCAACAACTAGGGGGAGTTCGGGATGAGCAGTTCTTC. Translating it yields CASSQQLGGVRDEQFF.

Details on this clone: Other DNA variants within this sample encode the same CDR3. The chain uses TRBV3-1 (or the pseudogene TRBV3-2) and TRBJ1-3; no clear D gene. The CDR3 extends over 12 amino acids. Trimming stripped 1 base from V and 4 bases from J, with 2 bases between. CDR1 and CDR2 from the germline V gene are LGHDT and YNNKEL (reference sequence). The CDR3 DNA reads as TGTGCCAGCAGCCAAGGCGGAAACACCATATATTTT. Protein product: CASSQGGNTIYF.

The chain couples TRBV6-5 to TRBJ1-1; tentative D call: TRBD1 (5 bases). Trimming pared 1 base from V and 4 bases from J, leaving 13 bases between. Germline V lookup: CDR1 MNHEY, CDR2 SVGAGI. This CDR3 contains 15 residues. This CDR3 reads CASSYLSDSGTEAFF. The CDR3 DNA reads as TGTGCCAGCAGTTACTTAAGCGACAGCGGCACTGAAGCTTTCTTT.

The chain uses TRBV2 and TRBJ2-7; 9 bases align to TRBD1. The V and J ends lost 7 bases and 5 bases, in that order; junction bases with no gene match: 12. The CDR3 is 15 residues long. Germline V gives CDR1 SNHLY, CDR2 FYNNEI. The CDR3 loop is CASNTGGESHHEQYV. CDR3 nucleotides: TGTGCCAGCAATACAGGGGGCGAATCCCACCACGAGCAGTACGTC.

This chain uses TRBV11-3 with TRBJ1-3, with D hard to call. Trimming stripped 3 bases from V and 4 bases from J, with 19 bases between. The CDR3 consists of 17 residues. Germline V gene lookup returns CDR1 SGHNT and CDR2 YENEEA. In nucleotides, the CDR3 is TGTGCCAGCAGCTTCTGGGCAGGTGGGATAGGAGGAAACACCATATATTTT. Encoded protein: CASSFWAGGIGGNTIYF.

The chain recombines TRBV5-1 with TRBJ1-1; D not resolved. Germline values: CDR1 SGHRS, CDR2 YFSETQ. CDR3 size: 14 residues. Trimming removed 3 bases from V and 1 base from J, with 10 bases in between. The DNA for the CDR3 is TGCGCCAGCAGCTCGATCCCGGGGAACACTGAAGCTTTCTTT. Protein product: CASSSIPGNTEAFF.

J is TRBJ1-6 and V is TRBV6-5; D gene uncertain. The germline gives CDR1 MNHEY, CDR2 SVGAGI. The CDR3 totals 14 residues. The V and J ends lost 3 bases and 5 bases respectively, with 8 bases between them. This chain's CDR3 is CASSYDGNNSPLHF. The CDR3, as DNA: TGTGCCAGCAGTTATGACGGAAATAATTCACCCCTCCACTTT.

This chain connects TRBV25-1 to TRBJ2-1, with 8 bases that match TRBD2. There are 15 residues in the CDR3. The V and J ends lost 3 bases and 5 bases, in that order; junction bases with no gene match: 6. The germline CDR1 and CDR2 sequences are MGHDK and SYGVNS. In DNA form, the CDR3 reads TGTGCCAGCAGTGAGGGCTTAGCGGGGCACAATGAGCAGTTCTTC. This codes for CASSEGLAGHNEQFF.

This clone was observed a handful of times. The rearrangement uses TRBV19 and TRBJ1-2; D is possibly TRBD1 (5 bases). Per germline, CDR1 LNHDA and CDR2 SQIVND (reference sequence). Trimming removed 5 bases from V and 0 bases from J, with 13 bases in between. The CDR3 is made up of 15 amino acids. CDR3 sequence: CASSPGEAANYGYTF. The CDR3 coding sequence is TGTGCCAGTAGTCCGGGGGAGGCAGCTAACTATGGCTACACCTTC.